A selection of T cell receptor beta chains follows, all from one sample in a study of T cells in Graves' hyperthyroidism and ophthalmopathy. MiXCR, run by TCRdb on the multiplex PCR reads, gives a single entry per CDR3 protein. The repertoire has about 350,000 distinct CDR3 sequences, about 15% of them found once; the top ten carry under 30%. Sequencing input: blood. The receptors derive from a woman in her 30s with Graves' hyperthyroidism. Both conserved end residues are part of each CDR3. Each record gives: V gene, clone size, J gene, D gene, CDR3 DNA, CDR3 protein. A D gene is named only where the DNA matches it firmly. The size field is filled for only some rows; it gives once, few, many or a size class.

V gene: TRBV12-3/TRBV12-4; clone size: many; J gene: TRBJ1-5; D gene: -; CDR3 DNA: TGTGCCAGTAGCCGACAGAATCAGCCCCAGCATTTT; CDR3 protein: CASSRQNQPQHF
V gene: TRBV19; clone size: once; J gene: TRBJ2-3; D gene: -; CDR3 DNA: TGTGCCAGTAGATCTCGGGCAGGGAACACAGATACGCAGTATTTT; CDR3 protein: CASRSRAGNTDTQYF
V gene: TRBV13; clone size: many; J gene: TRBJ2-3; D gene: -; CDR3 DNA: TGTGCCAGCAGCTTATTCTCCAGCACAGATACGCAGTATTTT; CDR3 protein: CASSLFSSTDTQYF
V gene: TRBV27; clone size: many; J gene: TRBJ2-7; D gene: TRBD1; CDR3 DNA: TGTGCCAGCAGTCAACCGGGACAGGTACCCTACGAGCAGTACTTC; CDR3 protein: CASSQPGQVPYEQYF
V gene: TRBV7-9; clone size: many; J gene: TRBJ2-3; D gene: -; CDR3 DNA: TGTGCCAGCAGCTTTGTGGGGCCGAGCACAGATACGCAGTATTTT; CDR3 protein: CASSFVGPSTDTQYF
V gene: TRBV28; clone size: many; J gene: TRBJ2-3; D gene: -; CDR3 DNA: TGTGCCACCGGAGACGGGCGGGATACGCAGTATTTT; CDR3 protein: CATGDGRDTQYF
V gene: TRBV9; clone size: -; J gene: TRBJ2-3; D gene: -; CDR3 DNA: TGTGCCAGCAGCGTTGGCGGGATCACAGATACGCAGTATTTT; CDR3 protein: CASSVGGITDTQYF
V gene: TRBV2; clone size: -; J gene: TRBJ1-3; D gene: -; CDR3 DNA: TGTGCCAGCACTACATCCAGGCTAAGCTCTGGAAACACCATATATTTT; CDR3 protein: CASTTSRLSSGNTIYF
V gene: TRBV18; clone size: many; J gene: TRBJ2-1; D gene: -; CDR3 DNA: TGTGCCAGCTCAACCGGGACAAGTAGCAATGAGCAGTTCTTC; CDR3 protein: CASSTGTSSNEQFF
V gene: TRBV11-2; clone size: many; J gene: TRBJ2-1; D gene: -; CDR3 DNA: TGTGCCAGCAGCTTAGTCGGGGATAACAATGAGCAGTTCTTC; CDR3 protein: CASSLVGDNNEQFF